Listed below are T cell receptor beta chains from one sample, sequenced in a study of blood T cell repertoires in COVID-19. The method was immunoSEQ multiplex PCR; TCRdb's version includes in-frame clones alone and lacks a portion of them. Of around 300,000 clones listed, 87% are singletons. The sequencing sample was made of peripheral blood. The origin of the receptors is a man between 50 and 59 years old with active or convalescent COVID-19. Each CDR3 is given with its conserved first and last residue. A D gene is named only where the DNA matches it firmly. Size tells how often a clone was seen (once, few, many) or the class of an expanded clone, and some rows leave it out.

NA | 14 | TRBJ1-5 | TRBV30 | NA | TGTGCCTGTTCCGGGGATGGGGGCAATCAGCCCCAGCATTTT | CACSGDGGNQPQHF
NA | 13 | TRBJ2-3 | TRBV10-2 | NA | TGCGCCAGCAAACAGCGGAGGAGGGATACGCAGTATTTT | CASKQRRRDTQYF
NA | 15 | TRBJ1-6 | TRBV28 | NA | TGTGCCAGCTACCCCCTAGCCTCTTATAATTCACCCCTCCACTTT | CASYPLASYNSPLHF
NA | 14 | TRBJ1-2 | TRBV5-1 | NA | TGCGCCAGCAGCTTGGGACAGAGTAACTATGGCTACACCTTC | CASSLGQSNYGYTF
TRBD1 | 13 | TRBJ1-2 | TRBV12-3/TRBV12-4 | NA | TGTGCCAGCACCTACACGACAGGGGATGGCTACACCTTC | CASTYTTGDGYTF
TRBD1 | 17 | TRBJ1-2 | TRBV3-1/TRBV3-2 | NA | TGTGCCAGCAGCCAAGGCTCCGGGACAGGGAGGAGGCATGGCTACACCTTC | CASSQGSGTGRRHGYTF
NA | 15 | TRBJ1-1 | TRBV4-3 | few | TGCGCCAGCAGCCTCGCCGGTTTCCGGAACACTGAAGCTTTCTTT | CASSLAGFRNTEAFF
TRBD1 | 15 | TRBJ1-4 | TRBV19 | NA | TGTGCCAGTAGAGCATATGACAGGGGCAATGAAAAACTGTTTTTT | CASRAYDRGNEKLFF
TRBD1 | 13 | TRBJ2-5 | TRBV9 | NA | TGTGCCAGCAGCGCGGGACAGCAAGAGACCCAGTACTTC | CASSAGQQETQYF
NA | 14 | TRBJ2-4 | TRBV16 | once | TGTGCCAGCAGCCTCGCCCCCGGGTCAAACATTCAGTACTTC | CASSLAPGSNIQYF
NA | 16 | TRBJ2-3 | TRBV5-1 | NA | TGCGCCAGCAGCTTGGGGGCCAGGCTTAGCACAGATACGCAGTATTTT | CASSLGARLSTDTQYF
NA | 15 | TRBJ1-5 | TRBV27 | NA | TGTGCCAGCAGTTCCTCAGGGAAATTCAATCAGCCCCAGCATTTT | CASSSSGKFNQPQHF
TRBD1 | 12 | TRBJ1-4 | TRBV29-1 | NA | TGCAGCGCCGGACAGGTTGGTGAAAAACTGTTTTTT | CSAGQVGEKLFF
NA | 14 | TRBJ2-1 | TRBV19 | once | TGTGCCAGTAGTTCGGGGGGCGGGGACGATGAGCAGTTCTTC | CASSSGGGDDEQFF
NA | 15 | TRBJ2-3 | TRBV9 | NA | TGTGCCAGCAGCGTAGGCGGGATCCTCACAGATACGCAGTATTTT | CASSVGGILTDTQYF
NA | 15 | TRBJ1-5 | TRBV10-3 | NA | TGTGCCACCCAGCGCGGGGGGGATGGCAATCAGCCCCAGCATTTT | CATQRGGDGNQPQHF
NA | 13 | TRBJ1-1 | TRBV7-2 | NA | TGTGCCAGCATGGAGATCATGGACACTGAAGCTTTCTTT | CASMEIMDTEAFF
NA | 14 | TRBJ1-3 | TRBV30 | once | TGTGCCTGGAGTGTACCGGGGGCTGGAAACACCATATATTTT | CAWSVPGAGNTIYF
NA | 14 | TRBJ1-6 | TRBV6-6 | once | TGTGCCAGCAGTCCCCAGGGGCCGTTATCACCCCTCCACTTT | CASSPQGPLSPLHF
NA | 12 | TRBJ1-2 | TRBV5-8 | NA | TGTGCCAGCAGTCCCCGGGTTTGGGGCTACACCTTC | CASSPRVWGYTF
NA | 14 | TRBJ2-5 | TRBV5-1 | NA | TGCGCCAGCAGCTTGAACCTGGGGAGTGAGACCCAGTACTTC | CASSLNLGSETQYF
NA | 16 | TRBJ2-1 | TRBV19 | NA | TGTGCCAGTAGTATCGGTTTTGGGGGGTTCACCAGTGAGCAGTTCTTC | CASSIGFGGFTSEQFF
TRBD1 | 13 | TRBJ1-1 | TRBV30 | NA | TGTGCCTGGAGTGTAACAGGGGGAGCTGAAGCTTTCTTT | CAWSVTGGAEAFF
NA | 13 | TRBJ1-2 | TRBV19 | once | TGTGCCAGTAAACCGGGAGCGGCCTATGGCTACACCTTC | CASKPGAAYGYTF
NA | 13 | TRBJ1-2 | TRBV19 | NA | TGTGCCAGTAGTCGAGTATCTAACTATGGCTACACCTTC | CASSRVSNYGYTF
NA | 12 | TRBJ1-2 | TRBV24-1 | NA | TGTGCCACCAGTGCGGAGAACTATGGCTACACCTTC | CATSAENYGYTF
TRBD2 | 15 | TRBJ2-1 | TRBV19 | once | TGTGCCAGTAGTAACCTAGCGGGAGCGGGCAATGAGCAGTTCTTC | CASSNLAGAGNEQFF
NA | 14 | TRBJ1-4 | TRBV5-4 | NA | TGTGCCAGCAGCCGGGAATGGGGGGATGAAAAACTGTTTTTT | CASSREWGDEKLFF
TRBD1 | 15 | TRBJ2-5 | TRBV29-1 | NA | TGCAGCGTTGTTTTCGGGACAGGGGGCGGGGAGACCCAGTACTTC | CSVVFGTGGGETQYF
TRBD1 | 14 | TRBJ1-4 | TRBV15 | once | TGTGCCACCAGCAGTGACAGGGGGTATGAAAAACTGTTTTTT | CATSSDRGYEKLFF
NA | 14 | TRBJ1-1 | TRBV2 | NA | TGTGCCAGCAGTGTTAGAGGGAAAGTCACTGAAGCTTTCTTT | CASSVRGKVTEAFF
TRBD1 | 15 | TRBJ2-7 | TRBV9 | NA | TGTGCCAGCAGCGTGGCCGGGACAGACTCCTACGAGCAGTACTTC | CASSVAGTDSYEQYF
TRBD1 | 15 | TRBJ1-1 | TRBV28 | NA | TGTGCCAGCAGTCCGCAGGGACAGGGTCGCACTGAAGCTTTCTTT | CASSPQGQGRTEAFF
NA | 12 | TRBJ2-1 | TRBV28 | few | TGTGCCAGCAGTTCCTCAGGGATCCGGCAGTTCTTC | CASSSSGIRQFF
NA | 13 | TRBJ1-1 | TRBV29-1 | NA | TGCAGCGCTCGGAGGAGCGTAAACACTGAAGCTTTCTTT | CSARRSVNTEAFF
NA | 13 | TRBJ1-1 | TRBV30 | NA | TGTGCCTGGACGGAGGGTCGGGCCGCCGGAGCTTTCTTT | CAWTEGRAAGAFF
NA | 13 | TRBJ1-1 | TRBV7-2 | NA | TGTGCCAGCAGCTTAGAACAGTCTACTGAAGCTTTCTTT | CASSLEQSTEAFF
NA | 14 | TRBJ2-7 | TRBV4-3 | NA | TGCGCCAGCAGCCAAGTCGCGTCCCTTGTGGAGCAGTACTTC | CASSQVASLVEQYF
TRBD1 | 16 | TRBJ1-5 | TRBV4-1 | NA | TGCGCCAGCAGCCACAGGTTGACAGGGAGCGATCAGCCCCAGCATTTT | CASSHRLTGSDQPQHF
TRBD1 | 12 | TRBJ1-2 | TRBV29-1 | NA | TGCAGCGGAGGGGGGACAGCCTATGGCTACACCTTC | CSGGGTAYGYTF
TRBD2 | 16 | TRBJ2-1 | TRBV7-2 | NA | TGTGCCAGCAGCTTGATCGGACTAGCGGGGGTGGTTGAGCAGTTCTTC | CASSLIGLAGVVEQFF
NA | 13 | TRBJ2-3 | TRBV12-3/TRBV12-4 | NA | TGTGCCAGCACTAAACAGCTCAGGGATACGCAGTATTTT | CASTKQLRDTQYF
NA | 13 | TRBJ1-1 | TRBV9 | NA | TGTGCCAGCAGCGTAGCGGTGGACACTGAAGCTTTCTTT | CASSVAVDTEAFF
TRBD1 | 14 | TRBJ1-2 | TRBV30 | few | TGTGCCTGGAGTGCCGACAGGGGGTACTATGGCTACACCTTC | CAWSADRGYYGYTF
NA | 14 | TRBJ2-2 | TRBV19 | NA | TGTGCCAGTAAGGAACAGCCTTTGACCGGGGAGCTGTTTTTT | CASKEQPLTGELFF
NA | 14 | TRBJ2-3 | TRBV30 | NA | TGTGCCTGGAGTCAGGGGCCCCCCACAGATACGCAGTATTTT | CAWSQGPPTDTQYF
TRBD1 | 16 | TRBJ1-6 | TRBV6-5 | NA | TGTGCCAGCAGTTACTCGCCGGGACAGGGTAAATCACCCCTCCACTTT | CASSYSPGQGKSPLHF
TRBD1 | 15 | TRBJ2-5 | TRBV9 | NA | TGTGCCAGCAGCGTAGGGGACAGGCGACAAGAGACCCAGTACTTC | CASSVGDRRQETQYF
NA | 17 | TRBJ2-3 | TRBV4-1 | NA | TGCGCCAGCAGCCCAAGAGGGCGGAGCCTCAGCACAGATACGCAGTATTTT | CASSPRGRSLSTDTQYF
TRBD2 | 13 | TRBJ2-5 | TRBV10-3 | NA | TGTGCCAGCAAAGGACTAGCGGAAGAGACCCAGTACTTC | CASKGLAEETQYF